This TCR beta chain came from a study of PD-L1 blockade in urothelial cancer. The CDR3 contains 13 residues. V gave up 2 bases and J gave up 5 bases, with 10 bases separating them. Germline CDR1 reads SGHVS; CDR2 reads FNYEAQ. The assay was immunoSEQ multiplex PCR, and TCRdb's table has in-frame clones only and misses some. The sample yields about 37,000 clones, 82% seen once. This receptor was identified in a man in his 60s with urothelial cancer. The rearrangement joins TRBV7-6 to TRBJ2-7; tentatively, D is TRBD1 (5 bases). The specimen was PBMCs, collected around atezolizumab (anti-PD-L1) treatment. CDR3 amino acids: CASSLSGNHEQYF. CDR3 DNA sequence: TGTGCCAGCAGCTTATCAGGGAACCACGAGCAGTACTTC.